This T cell receptor (beta chain) is from a study of multiple sclerosis patients with progressive multifocal leukoencephalopathy. Germline CDR1 is ENHRY and CDR2 is SYGVKD. CDR3 length equals 14 residues. V was shortened by 4 bases and J by 8 bases, with 17 bases between the two germline ends. Time point: around eleven months of natalizumab therapy. Libraries were prepared by immunoSEQ multiplex PCR; TCRdb keeps only in-frame clonotypes and omits some of them. Of some 25,000 clones in the sample, around 93% were seen once. This sequence joins TRBV10-3 and TRBJ1-2; no definite D call. The clonotype comes from a man aged 30 to 45 with multiple sclerosis. The sequencing here drew on PBMCs, taken from a patient treated with natalizumab. CDR3 sequence: CAISATVKSRGYTF. CDR3 nucleotides: TGTGCCATCAGTGCGACTGTGAAGTCGAGGGGCTACACCTTC.